Sequencing of this T cell receptor (beta chain) was carried out in a study of glioma-infiltrating T cells after dendritic cell vaccination. Study-wide results and caveats: The cohort had few patients with full blood and tumor sets. No direct clonality-survival link was found; a diverse polyclonal response may matter.

With V trimmed by 8 bases and J by 2 bases, 5 bases remained unmatched. The germline V gene has CDR1 GTSNPN and CDR2 SVGIG (reference sequence). CDR3 length equals 13 residues. This clone was seen a single time. As yet, its antigen is unknown. Amplification used 60 V beta primers and 13 J beta primers. Sequenced by immunoSEQ multiplex PCR; TCRdb stores in-frame clones only, minus some. The sample comprises tens of thousands of clones, 85% of which are singletons, and over 10% rests with the top ten. This sequence was found in a human donor with glioblastoma. The chain combines TRBV30 with TRBJ1-5, with 8 positions matching TRBD1. The sequencing used blood, collected before dendritic cell vaccination. CDR3 residues: CAGDRGGNQPQHF. For the CDR3, the DNA is TGTGCCGGCGACAGGGGTGGCAATCAGCCCCAGCATTTT.